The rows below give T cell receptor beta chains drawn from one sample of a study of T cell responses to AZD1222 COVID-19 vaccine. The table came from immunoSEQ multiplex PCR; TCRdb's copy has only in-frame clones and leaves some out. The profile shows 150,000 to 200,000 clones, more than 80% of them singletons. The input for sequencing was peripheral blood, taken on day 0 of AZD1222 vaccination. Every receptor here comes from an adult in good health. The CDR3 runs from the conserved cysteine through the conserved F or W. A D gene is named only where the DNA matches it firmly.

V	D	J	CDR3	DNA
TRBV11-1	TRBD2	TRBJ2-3	CASIDSGSKTDTQYF	TGTGCCAGCATTGATAGCGGGAGTAAAACAGATACGCAGTATTTT
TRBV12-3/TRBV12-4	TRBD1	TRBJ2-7	CASLPGGGSEQYF	TGTGCCAGCCTACCAGGGGGCGGGTCCGAGCAGTACTTC
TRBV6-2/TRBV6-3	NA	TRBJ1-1	CASSYQGGDTEAFF	TGTGCCAGCAGTTACCAAGGTGGGGACACTGAAGCTTTCTTT
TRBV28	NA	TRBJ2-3	CASSLWGGPGDTQYF	TGTGCCAGCAGTTTATGGGGGGGGCCAGGAGATACGCAGTATTTT
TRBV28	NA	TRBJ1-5	CATNTGNQPQHF	TGTGCCACCAATACAGGCAATCAGCCCCAGCATTTT
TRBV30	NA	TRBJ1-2	CAWSVNSRSYGYTF	TGTGCCTGGAGTGTAAATTCCAGGTCCTATGGCTACACCTTC
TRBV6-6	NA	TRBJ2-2	CASSYSGGANTGELFF	TGTGCCAGCAGTTACTCGGGCGGGGCGAACACCGGGGAGCTGTTTTTT
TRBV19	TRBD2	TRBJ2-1	CAAGPRPGTSGGNYNEQFF	TGTGCCGCGGGTCCTCGGCCCGGGACTAGCGGGGGGAACTACAATGAGCAGTTCTTC
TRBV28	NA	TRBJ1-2	CASSRGSGSNYGYTF	TGTGCCAGCAGCCGAGGGTCAGGGTCTAACTATGGCTACACCTTC
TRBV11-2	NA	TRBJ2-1	CASKGANNNEQFF	TGTGCCAGCAAGGGCGCTAACAACAATGAGCAGTTCTTC
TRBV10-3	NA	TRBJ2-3	CAISESPERRTDTQYF	TGTGCCATCAGTGAGTCTCCGGAGAGGCGCACAGATACGCAGTATTTT
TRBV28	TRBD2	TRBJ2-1	CASSPTSGRRNEQFF	TGTGCCAGCAGTCCGACTAGCGGGAGACGCAATGAGCAGTTCTTC
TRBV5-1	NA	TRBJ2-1	CASSLGLSSYNEQFF	TGCGCCAGCAGCTTGGGACTGAGCTCCTACAATGAGCAGTTCTTC
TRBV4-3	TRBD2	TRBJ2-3	CASSRGTSGGADTQYF	TGCGCCAGCAGCCGCGGGACTAGCGGGGGGGCAGATACGCAGTATTTT
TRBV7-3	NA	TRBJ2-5	CASSLGRPGQETQYF	TGTGCCAGCAGCTTAGGTAGGCCTGGCCAAGAGACCCAGTACTTC
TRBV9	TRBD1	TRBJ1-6	CASARQGVDSPLHF	TGTGCCAGCGCACGACAGGGGGTAGATTCACCCCTCCACTTT